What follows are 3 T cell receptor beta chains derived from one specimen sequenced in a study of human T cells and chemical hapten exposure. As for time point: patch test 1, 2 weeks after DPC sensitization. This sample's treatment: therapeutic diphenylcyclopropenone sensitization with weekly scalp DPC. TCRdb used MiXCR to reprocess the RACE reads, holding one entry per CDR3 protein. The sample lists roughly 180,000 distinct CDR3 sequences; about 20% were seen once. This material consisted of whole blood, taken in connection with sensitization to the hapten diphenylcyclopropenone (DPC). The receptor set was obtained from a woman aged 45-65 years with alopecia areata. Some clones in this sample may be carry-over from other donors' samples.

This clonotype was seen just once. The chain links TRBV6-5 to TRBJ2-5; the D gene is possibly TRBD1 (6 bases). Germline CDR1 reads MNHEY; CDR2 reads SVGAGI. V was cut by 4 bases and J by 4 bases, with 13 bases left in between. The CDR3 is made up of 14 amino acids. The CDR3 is CASSFSGGRETQYF. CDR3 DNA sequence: TGTGCCAGCAGTTTTAGTGGGGGCAGAGAGACCCAGTACTTC.

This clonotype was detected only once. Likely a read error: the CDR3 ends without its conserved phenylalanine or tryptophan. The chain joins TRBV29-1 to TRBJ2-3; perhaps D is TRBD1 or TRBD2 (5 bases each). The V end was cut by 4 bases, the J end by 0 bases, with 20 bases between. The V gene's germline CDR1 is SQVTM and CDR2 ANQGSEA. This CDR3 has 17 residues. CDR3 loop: CSVALTGTAMSTDTQYL. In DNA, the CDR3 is TGCAGCGTTGCCCTCACCGGGACGGCAATGAGCACAGATACGCAGTATTTG.

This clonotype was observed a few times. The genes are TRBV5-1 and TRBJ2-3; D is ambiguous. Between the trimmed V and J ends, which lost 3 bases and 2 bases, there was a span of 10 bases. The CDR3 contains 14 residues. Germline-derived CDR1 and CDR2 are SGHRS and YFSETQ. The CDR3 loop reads CASSYDPNTDTQYF. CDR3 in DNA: TGCGCCAGCAGCTACGACCCCAACACAGATACGCAGTATTTT. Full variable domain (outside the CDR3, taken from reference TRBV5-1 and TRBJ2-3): KAGVTQTPRYLIKTRGQQVTLSCSPISGHRSVSWYQQTPGQGLQFLFEYFSETQRNKGNFPGRFSGRQFSNSRSEMNVSTLELGDSALYLCASSYDPNTDTQYFGPGTRLTVL.